This T cell receptor (beta chain) is drawn from a study of technical replicates of blood from a few donors (dated by TCRdb to about 2017). Library preparation was by the immunoSEQ multiplex PCR assay. Drawn from immuneACCESS, this table holds only the in-frame rearrangements with V and J called that TCRdb kept. Clones are partly lost; checked studies trace under half to an unresolved V gene and leave the rest unexplained. This sample comprises 75,000 to 85,000 clones, 75% to 85% of them detected only once. The ten most abundant clones make up around 4% of the sample. In the case of this clone: Its antigen remains undetermined. Base qualities were left out, and no much larger clone turns up one base away.

The CDR3 has 15 amino acids, counting the end cysteine and phenylalanine. Only CDR3 DNA is held: 45 bases, read in frame from base 1. The germline V and J ends show losses of 8 bases and 7 bases respectively, and no gene match explains 16 bases of the junction. The germline V gene (reference sequence) gives CDR1 as PRHDT and CDR2 as FYEKMQ. The specimen sequenced was PBMCs. The sequence is built from TRBV13 and TRBJ1-2; 7 bases in the junction line up with TRBD1. This receptor was identified in a human donor in good health. Some clones in this sample may be carry-over from other donors' samples. The base sequence is TGTGCCAGCCGCACTCTCGGCCAGGGGGTTGGTGGCTACACCTTC. Its product reads: CASRTLGQGVGGYTF.